These 17 T cell receptor beta chains originate from one sample sequenced in a study of blood T cell repertoires in COVID-19. Data came from immunoSEQ multiplex PCR; TCRdb stores just in-frame clones and leaves some out. The sample comprises about 230,000 clones, 65% to 90% of which are singletons, and 11% rests with the top ten. The sequencing sample was made of peripheral blood. These receptors were taken from a man between 50 and 59 years old with COVID-19, enrolled during active disease.

V usage is TRBV5-4 and J usage is TRBJ2-7, with 8 bases fitting TRBD1. Trimming removed 0 bases from V and 5 bases from J; junction bases left unmatched: 10. The length of the CDR3 is 16 residues. Germline V CDR1 and CDR2: SGHNT, YYREEE (reference sequence). The CDR3 loop reads CASSLVGQGARNEQYF. The CDR3 DNA is TGTGCCAGCAGCTTGGTGGGGCAGGGGGCGCGGAACGAGCAGTACTTC.

The J gene is TRBJ1-1, the V gene TRBV7-2; TRBD1 might be the D (5 bases). The CDR3 length is 15 residues. Germline CDR1 reads SGHTA; CDR2 reads FQGNSA. The V end lost 1 base, the J end lost 0 bases, and 9 bases lay between the germline ends. The CDR3 DNA reads as TGTGCCAGCAGCTTAGTAGGCAGGGTGAACACTGAAGCTTTCTTT. Protein sequence: CASSLVGRVNTEAFF.

This clone was picked up one time. The chain carries TRBV6-5 and TRBJ1-6; D perhaps matches TRBD1 (5 bases). In germline, CDR1 is MNHEY, CDR2 SVGAGI. CDR3 length: 14 residues. Trimming left V 7 bases short and J 5 bases short, with 12 bases between. The CDR3 is CASMRTPNNSPLHF. CDR3 bases: TGTGCCAGCATGCGGACACCTAATAATTCACCCCTCCACTTT.

The chain combines TRBV4-3 with TRBJ1-2, with D unclear. V was shortened by 4 bases and J by 5 bases, with 17 bases between the two germline ends. Germline V gene sequence: CDR1 LGHNA, CDR2 YSLEER. The CDR3 spans 15 residues. This CDR3 reads CASSLHTGEEYGYTF. The CDR3 coding sequence is TGCGCCAGCAGCCTCCATACTGGAGAGGAGTATGGCTACACCTTC.

V and J are TRBV30 and TRBJ2-5; weak D call: TRBD2 (5 bases). This CDR3 spans 14 amino acids. Trimming took 4 bases from V and 5 from J, leaving 17 bases between them. Germline V gene sequence: CDR1 GTSNPN, CDR2 SVGIG (reference sequence). This chain's CDR3 is CAWTISSRVETQYF. The CDR3 DNA follows: TGTGCCTGGACTATTTCGTCGCGGGTCGAGACCCAGTACTTC.

The chain has TRBV27 and TRBJ2-1, with a weak D call TRBD2 (6 bases). Germline CDR1 MNHEY, CDR2 SMNVEV (reference sequence). V shed 5 bases and J shed 11 bases, with 10 bases lying between them. This CDR3 contains 11 residues. The chain's CDR3 is CASSEGLQQFF. CDR3 DNA sequence: TGTGCCAGCAGTGAGGGACTCCAGCAGTTCTTC.

The chain is built from TRBV11-3 and TRBJ2-1; no definite D call. The CDR3 is made up of 12 amino acids. The germline V and J ends were trimmed by 4 bases and 7 bases, with 8 bases remaining between them. Looked up from germline, CDR1 is SGHNT and CDR2 is YENEEA. The CDR3 here is CASSSGSNEQFF. The CDR3 nucleotides read TGTGCCAGCAGCTCAGGATCGAATGAGCAGTTCTTC.

The V and J genes are TRBV2 and TRBJ1-1; the match to TRBD1 covers 7 bases. Germline lookup yields CDR1 SNHLY and CDR2 FYNNEI. V was pared by 4 bases and J by 4 bases, with 3 bases of the junction left unmatched. This CDR3 spans 13 amino acids. The CDR3 DNA sequence: TGTGCCAGCAGTGTCGGACAGGCCACTGAAGCTTTCTTT. Amino acids: CASSVGQATEAFF.

The chain couples TRBV5-8 to TRBJ2-1; unclear D gene. The CDR3 is 13 residues long. The germline V gene encodes CDR1 SGHTS and CDR2 YDEGEE. The V and J ends lost 3 bases and 9 bases respectively, with 13 bases between them. The CDR3 DNA sequence: TGTGCCAGCAGCTCGGCAGGCTACGGTGAGCAGTTCTTC. As protein: CASSSAGYGEQFF.

The gene calls are TRBV5-1 and TRBJ2-2; D ambiguous. The germline gives CDR1 SGHRS, CDR2 YFSETQ. Trimming took off 6 bases at V and 5 bases at J, with 17 bases between the two ends. CDR3 size: 15 residues. CDR3 amino acids: CASTSRPPGTGELFF. CDR3 coding DNA: TGCGCCAGCACCTCCCGCCCCCCCGGGACCGGGGAGCTGTTTTTT. Drawing the rest from reference TRBV5-1 and TRBJ2-2, the complete variable domain is KAGVTQTPRYLIKTRGQQVTLSCSPISGHRSVSWYQQTPGQGLQFLFEYFSETQRNKGNFPGRFSGRQFSNSRSEMNVSTLELGDSALYLCASTSRPPGTGELFFGEGSRLTVL.

This clone was picked up a small number of times. The chain joins TRBV2 to TRBJ1-2; tentatively, D is TRBD1 (5 bases). Trimming left V 2 bases short and J 8 bases short, with 21 bases between. The CDR3 contains 16 residues. The germline V gene encodes CDR1 SNHLY and CDR2 FYNNEI. The CDR3: CASSERGQGGVRGYTF. The CDR3 DNA is TGTGCCAGCAGTGAAAGGGGTCAGGGAGGGGTGCGCGGCTACACCTTC.

The chain combines TRBV6-2 or TRBV6-3 with TRBJ2-7; 14 bases are a match to TRBD2. This CDR3 spans 19 amino acids. The V segment lost 4 bases and the J segment 0 bases; nucleotides outside the gene matches: 11. Germline V CDR1 and CDR2: MNHEY, SVGEGT. Written as DNA, the CDR3 is TGTGCCAGCAGTTCCGCGACTAGCGGGAGGGCCTTGGGCTCCTACGAGCAGTACTTC. Protein: CASSSATSGRALGSYEQYF.

V is TRBV5-4 and J is TRBJ2-6; unclear D gene. The CDR3 is made up of 16 amino acids. Trimming took 10 bases from V and 2 from J, leaving 19 bases between them. Germline V lookup: CDR1 SGHNT, CDR2 YYREEE (reference sequence). CDR3 loop: CAAEMSGYAGANVLTF. The DNA for the CDR3 is TGTGCCGCGGAAATGAGTGGGTACGCTGGGGCCAACGTCCTGACTTTC.

V and J are TRBV5-5 and TRBJ2-7; D is possibly TRBD1 (6 bases). The V and J ends lost 3 bases and 3 bases respectively, with 19 bases between them. The V gene's germline CDR1 is SGHKS and CDR2 YYEKEE (reference sequence). The CDR3 length is 16 residues. The CDR3 DNA reads TGTGCCAGCAGCTCCGGCTTAAGGACAGTCAGCTACGAGCAGTACTTC. This gives the protein CASSSGLRTVSYEQYF.

The CDR3 bases are TGTGCCAGCAGTTTATCTCCAGGGGGCATGAACACTGAAGCTTTCTTT. Its protein product is CASSLSPGGMNTEAFF. V usage is TRBV27 and J usage is TRBJ1-1; TRBD1 matches at 8 bases. Germline V gene data show CDR1 as MNHEY and CDR2 as SMNVEV (reference sequence). There are 16 residues in the CDR3. Trimming cost V 0 bases and J 0 bases; bases outside gene matches: 3.

V is TRBV6-2 or TRBV6-3 and J is TRBJ2-3; 7 nucleotides agree with TRBD2. J was trimmed by 2 bases and V by 0 bases; bases with no gene match: 5. The CDR3 runs to 16 residues. CDR1 is MNHEY, CDR2 SVGEGT, per germline. DNA for the CDR3: TGTGCCAGCAGTTACTCACCGGGACTACCCACAGATACGCAGTATTTT. Amino acids: CASSYSPGLPTDTQYF.

The J gene is TRBJ2-7, the V gene TRBV28; the D gene is possibly TRBD1 (5 bases). The germline CDR1 and CDR2 sequences are MDHEN and SYDVKM. The CDR3 has 15 amino acids. With 7 bases removed from V and 4 bases from J, the gap between germline ends came to 20 bases. The CDR3 DNA reads as TGTGCCAGCAATTCTCTAGGGGCTGGTGGATACGAGCAGTACTTC. Protein: CASNSLGAGGYEQYF.